Shown below are 32 T cell receptor beta chains from a single sample sequenced in a study of T cells in Graves' hyperthyroidism and ophthalmopathy. Amplification of TCR beta CDR3 regions used RNA as the template. The TCR CDR3 was amplified in a first-round RT-PCR using the HTBI primer set. TCRdb re-derived calls from the multiplex PCR reads in MiXCR, one entry per CDR3 protein. The sample has around 500,000 distinct CDR3 sequences; 14% are singletons. The sequenced material came from blood. All receptors come from a woman aged 40 to 50 with Graves' hyperthyroidism.

This clonotype was counted many times. This chain links TRBV4-1 with TRBJ2-1; 7 positions agree with TRBD2. V was pared by 2 bases and J by 9 bases, with 7 bases of the junction left unmatched. CDR1 is MGHRA, CDR2 YSYEKL, per germline. This CDR3 has 14 amino acids. CDR3 nucleotides: TGCGCCAGCAGCCAAATCGTGGGAGGGATTGAGCAGTTCTTC. Its translation: CASSQIVGGIEQFF.

The genes are TRBV19 and TRBJ2-6, with D unclear. The CDR3 consists of 12 residues. Germline lookup yields CDR1 LNHDA and CDR2 SQIVND (reference sequence). The germline V and J ends were trimmed by 8 bases and 0 bases, with 2 bases remaining between them. CDR3 DNA: TGTGCCAGTGCCTCTGGGGCCAACGTCCTGACTTTC. It yields the protein CASASGANVLTF. The full variable domain, with the rest looked up from reference TRBV19 and TRBJ2-6, is DGGITQSPKYLFRKEGQNVTLSCEQNLNHDAMYWYRQDPGQGLRLIYYSQIVNDFQKGDIAEGYSVSREKKESFPLTVTSAQKNPTAFYLCASASGANVLTFGAGSRLTVL.

The chain carries TRBV19 and TRBJ2-2; 13 bases line up with TRBD2. Germline V lookup: CDR1 LNHDA, CDR2 SQIVND (reference sequence). This CDR3 is built from 17 residues. The trim removed 3 bases at V and 6 bases at J, leaving 7 bases unmatched. This chain's CDR3 is CASSILGGLAGAGELFF. The CDR3 bases are TGTGCCAGTAGTATCTTGGGTGGACTAGCGGGAGCCGGGGAGCTGTTTTTT.

Details on this clonotype: A much larger clone lies a single base off, so this may be a read error. The conserved phenylalanine or tryptophan is not found at the CDR3 terminus, so this likely reflects a read error. This sequence joins TRBV20-1 and TRBJ1-5; 11 bases fit TRBD1. V lost 6 bases to trimming and J lost 2 bases; unmatched junction nucleotides: 12. Germline V CDR1 and CDR2: DFQATT, SNEGSKA (reference sequence). The CDR3 contains 17 residues. CDR3 DNA sequence: TGCAGTGCCCCGGTGGGACAGGGGGTCCTAGGCAATCAGCCCCAGCATTTG. Its protein product is CSAPVGQGVLGNQPQHL.

This clonotype has just a few counts. CDR3 protein: CASSSLLGAEQYF. The CDR3 DNA follows: TGTGCCAGCAGCTCCCTGCTGGGGGCCGAGCAGTACTTC. The V gene is TRBV11-2, the J gene TRBJ2-7; D might be TRBD1 (6 bases). Trimming left V 4 bases short and J 6 bases short, with 13 bases between. This CDR3 has 13 amino acids. Germline lookup yields CDR1 SGHAT and CDR2 FQNNGV. The complete variable domain, with remaining parts taken from reference TRBV11-2 and TRBJ2-7, reads EAGVAQSPRYKIIEKRQSVAFWCNPISGHATLYWYQQILGQGPKLLIQFQNNGVVDDSQLPKDRFSAERLKGVDSTLKIQPAKLEDSAVYLCASSSLLGAEQYFGPGTRLTVT.

This clonotype has ten or more counts. Here the CDR3 DNA reads TGTGCCAGCAGCTTACATCCGGCCTCTGATGGCTACACCTTC. This translates into CASSLHPASDGYTF. The chain combines TRBV11-2 with TRBJ1-2; no clear D gene. Trimming shortened V by 2 bases and J by 6 bases, and 13 bases separated the two germline ends. The germline V gene has CDR1 SGHAT and CDR2 FQNNGV. The CDR3 is 14 residues long.

A remark on this clonotype: One end of the junction is discordant with germline, which a read error may explain. The chain recombines TRBV20-1 with TRBJ2-1; 10 nucleotides align to TRBD2. Germline CDR1 reads DFQATT; CDR2 reads SNEGSKA (reference sequence). The CDR3 contains 13 residues. The CDR3 DNA reads TGCAGTGCTACTTTAGCGGGAGGCACACACTACGTCTTC. This translates into CSATLAGGTHYVF.

This clonotype was seen at least ten times. This chain links TRBV30 with TRBJ2-1; D is unclear. CDR3 length equals 12 residues. From germline, CDR1 is GTSNPN and CDR2 SVGIG (reference sequence). Deletions cut 1 base from V and 8 bases from J, with 9 bases between. This chain's CDR3 is CAWSGDEHEQFF. DNA for the CDR3: TGTGCCTGGAGTGGGGATGAGCATGAGCAGTTCTTC.

This chain uses TRBV19 with TRBJ2-1, with 7 bases matching TRBD1. In germline, CDR1 is LNHDA, CDR2 SQIVND (reference sequence). This CDR3 is built from 16 residues. V lost 5 bases, J lost 0 bases, and 7 bases stayed unmatched. The CDR3 DNA sequence: TGTGCCAGTAGTGTTACAGGGGATAGCTCCTACAATGAGCAGTTCTTC. Amino acids: CASSVTGDSSYNEQFF.

This clonotype was seen many times. J is TRBJ2-1 and V is TRBV27; 11 nucleotides line up with TRBD2. The length of the CDR3 is 19 residues. J lost 0 bases, V lost 4 bases, and 11 bases had no gene match. Germline V gives CDR1 MNHEY, CDR2 SMNVEV (reference sequence). The CDR3, as DNA: TGTGCCAGCAGTTCCACCGGGACTAGCGGTCTTAGCTCCTACAATGAGCAGTTCTTC. Its translation is CASSSTGTSGLSSYNEQFF.

In regard to this clonotype: This clone may be a read error of a much larger clone one base away. V gene TRBV5-1 combines with J gene TRBJ2-1; 11 positions match TRBD2. This CDR3 has 15 residues. Germline V gives CDR1 SGHRS, CDR2 YFSETQ. Germline trimming cut 0 bases from V and 13 bases from J; bases unmatched to any gene: 9. CDR3 in amino acids: CASSLVSGRGGDQFF. The CDR3 DNA sequence: TGCGCCAGCAGCTTGGTTAGCGGGAGGGGCGGTGATCAGTTCTTC.

The chain couples TRBV5-1 to TRBJ2-7; D tentatively reads TRBD1 or TRBD2 (5 bases each). V dropped 8 bases and J dropped 3 bases, with 21 bases sitting between them. This CDR3 spans 15 amino acids. Germline lookup yields CDR1 SGHRS and CDR2 YFSETQ. CDR3 in amino acids: CASSPLSRGVYEQYF. CDR3 in DNA: TGCGCCAGTAGTCCCCTTTCTAGAGGGGTCTACGAGCAGTACTTC. Full variable domain (missing parts from reference TRBV5-1 and TRBJ2-7): KAGVTQTPRYLIKTRGQQVTLSCSPISGHRSVSWYQQTPGQGLQFLFEYFSETQRNKGNFPGRFSGRQFSNSRSEMNVSTLELGDSALYLCASSPLSRGVYEQYFGPGTRLTVT.

This clonotype showed up many times. V and J are TRBV6-1 and TRBJ2-7; D unclear. CDR3 length equals 15 residues. The V and J ends lost 2 bases and 4 bases respectively, with 15 bases between them. Per germline, CDR1 MNHNS and CDR2 SASEGT. CDR3 region: CASSERDRNPYEQYF. The CDR3 DNA reads TGTGCCAGCAGTGAAAGAGATCGGAACCCTTACGAGCAGTACTTC.

This clonotype was picked up many times. J is TRBJ2-3 and V is TRBV20-1; 7 bases match TRBD1. V gave up 0 bases and J gave up 3 bases; unmatched junction bases: 9. Looked up from germline, CDR1 is DFQATT and CDR2 is SNEGSKA (reference sequence). The CDR3 loop spans 16 amino acids. This CDR3 reads CSARDRQGVTTDTQYF. In nucleotides, the CDR3 is TGCAGTGCTAGAGATCGACAGGGTGTCACGACAGATACGCAGTATTTT.

This sequence joins TRBV3-1 and TRBJ1-3, with D uncertain. The germline V gene encodes CDR1 LGHDT and CDR2 YNNKEL (reference sequence). V was pared by 0 bases and J by 7 bases, with 13 bases between. CDR3 length equals 15 residues. The CDR3 region has the DNA TGTGCCAGCAGCCAAGATGCCCAAAGCGTGAACACCATATATTTT. It encodes CASSQDAQSVNTIYF. The full variable domain, completed using reference TRBV3-1 and TRBJ1-3, is DTAVSQTPKYLVTQMGNDKSIKCEQNLGHDTMYWYKQDSKKFLKIMFSYNNKELIINETVPNRFSPKSPDKAHLNLHINSLELGDSAVYFCASSQDAQSVNTIYFGEGSWLTVV.

This clonotype was counted only a few times. The rearrangement uses TRBV7-9 and TRBJ1-6, with TRBD1 as a possible D gene (6 bases). CDR3 length: 13 residues. V gave up 1 base and J gave up 11 bases, with 9 bases separating them. In germline, CDR1 is SEHNR, CDR2 FQNEAQ (reference sequence). Here the CDR3 reads CASSLERGAPLHF. The CDR3 region has the DNA TGTGCCAGCAGCTTAGAAAGGGGGGCACCCCTCCACTTT.

This clonotype showed up many times. This chain uses TRBV20-1 with TRBJ2-1; tentatively, D is TRBD1 (5 bases). The CDR3 is 17 residues long. V was pared by 1 base and J by 5 bases, with 21 bases between. Germline assignment: CDR1 DFQATT and CDR2 SNEGSKA (reference sequence). The CDR3 loop reads CSARVPFQGSGNNEQFF. The CDR3 DNA follows: TGCAGTGCTAGAGTTCCATTCCAGGGTAGTGGGAACAATGAGCAGTTCTTC.

This clonotype has at least ten counts. This chain connects TRBV7-3 to TRBJ2-2, with TRBD2 matching over 7 bases. This CDR3 region has 16 residues. V shed 5 bases and J 6 bases; nucleotides not matched to a gene: 12. Germline CDR1 reads SGHTA; CDR2 reads FQGTGA. CDR3 loop: CASSPMTSKGSGELFF. In nucleotides, the CDR3 is TGTGCCAGCAGCCCTATGACTAGCAAGGGATCCGGGGAGCTGTTTTTT.

In its sample, this clonotype was seen many times. This chain links TRBV7-8 with TRBJ2-1; TRBD2 aligns across 7 bases. Trimming cost V 1 base and J 9 bases; bases outside gene matches: 6. From germline, CDR1 is SGHVS and CDR2 FQNEAQ. The CDR3 is made up of 14 amino acids. CDR3 nucleotide sequence: TGTGCCAGCAGCTTAGTGAGGTCTAGCGGTGAGCAGTTCTTC. Protein sequence: CASSLVRSSGEQFF.

This clonotype was seen only a few times. V gene TRBV28 combines with J gene TRBJ2-4; D may match TRBD1 or TRBD2 (6 bases each). Per the germline V gene, CDR1 is MDHEN and CDR2 is SYDVKM. CDR3 length: 15 amino acids. Trimming took 8 bases from V and 6 from J, leaving 20 bases between them. CDR3 protein: CASRSEGGWGNIQYF. The CDR3 DNA is TGTGCCAGCCGATCTGAGGGGGGCTGGGGAAACATTCAGTACTTC.

The rearrangement links TRBV4-1 to TRBJ1-1; 7 positions agree with TRBD1. After removal of 6 bases from V and 3 bases from J, the junction contained 4 bases not matched to a gene. Germline CDR1 MGHRA, CDR2 YSYEKL. The CDR3 loop spans 13 amino acids. The CDR3 nucleotides read TGCGCCAGCAGACAGGGGCGATACACTGAAGCTTTCTTT. Protein product: CASRQGRYTEAFF.

This clonotype was recorded at least ten times. CDR3 sequence reads: CASSPDSSRTEAFF. As DNA, the CDR3 is TGTGCCAGCAGCCCGGACAGCTCTCGTACTGAAGCTTTCTTT. The genes are TRBV11-3 and TRBJ1-1; D perhaps matches TRBD1 (6 bases). CDR1 is SGHNT and CDR2 is YENEEA in the germline V gene. This CDR3 is 14 amino acids long. V was clipped by 5 bases and J by 5 bases, with 15 bases between them.

This clonotype was counted a few times. This rearrangement joins TRBV9 to TRBJ2-7; 9 bases map to TRBD1. The CDR3 has 15 residues. V lost 3 bases and J lost 5; bases outside the gene matches: 9. Germline CDR1 and CDR2: SGDLS and YYNGEE. The CDR3 loop reads CASSASYTGGDEQYF. Written as DNA, the CDR3 is TGTGCCAGCAGCGCATCATATACAGGGGGCGACGAGCAGTACTTC.

This clonotype appeared many times. Here the CDR3 reads CAWREGLNTEAFF. The CDR3 bases are TGTGCCTGGAGGGAGGGATTGAACACTGAAGCTTTCTTT. The genes are TRBV30 and TRBJ1-1; no clear D. This CDR3 has 13 residues. From germline, CDR1 is GTSNPN and CDR2 SVGIG (reference sequence). V lost 3 bases and J lost 0, with 8 bases in between.

This clonotype occurred many times. The chain combines TRBV5-1 with TRBJ1-1; 9 bases are a match to TRBD1. The germline gives CDR1 SGHRS, CDR2 YFSETQ. This CDR3 is built from 18 residues. Trimming took 7 bases from V and 0 from J; bases not matched to a gene: 16. The CDR3 DNA reads as TGCGCCAGCGCCAAGCCCGGGACAGGGAGGGACTTGAACACTGAAGCTTTCTTT. This translates into CASAKPGTGRDLNTEAFF.

To note about this clonotype: A read error may explain this, as a much larger clone is one base away. V and J are TRBV5-6 and TRBJ2-3, with D perhaps matching TRBD2 (6 bases). The CDR3 runs to 15 residues. V lost 6 bases and J 2 bases, leaving 16 bases between the germline ends. CDR1 SGHDT and CDR2 YYEEEE come from the germline V gene. CDR3 DNA sequence: TGTGCCAGCACTAACCGGGGGACGCCCACAGATACGCAGTATTTT. It yields the protein CASTNRGTPTDTQYF.

This clonotype was recorded a few times. The chain links TRBV20-1 to TRBJ2-3; D may be TRBD2 (6 bases). The CDR3 has 23 residues. Looked up from germline, CDR1 is DFQATT and CDR2 is SNEGSKA (reference sequence). V was cut by 3 bases and J by 1 base, with 38 bases left in between. CDR3 protein: CSASDPSGPGLGSHPVGTDTQYF. CDR3 nucleotide sequence: TGCAGTGCTAGTGACCCGTCGGGCCCGGGACTTGGGTCTCATCCTGTCGGCACAGATACGCAGTATTTT.

The V call is TRBV28, the J call TRBJ1-4, with TRBD1 identical over 7 bases. The J segment lost 4 bases and the V segment lost 6 bases, leaving 2 bases of the junction unmatched. Germline CDR1 reads MDHEN; CDR2 reads SYDVKM. CDR3 size: 13 residues. In nucleotides, the CDR3 is TGTGCCAGCAGGACAGGGATTAATGAAAAACTGTTTTTT. Amino acid sequence: CASRTGINEKLFF.

This clonotype was counted many times. This sequence joins TRBV27 and TRBJ1-2; 8 nucleotides agree with TRBD1. The germline CDR1 and CDR2 sequences are MNHEY and SMNVEV (reference sequence). CDR3 size: 16 residues. The ends lost 7 bases at V and 6 bases at J; junction bases unmatched: 16. The CDR3 DNA sequence: TGTGCCAGCACGTCTTCCGGAGTACAGGGGGAAGATGGCTACACCTTC. Translated, it gives CASTSSGVQGEDGYTF.

The chain carries TRBV5-5 and TRBJ2-3; D not resolved. The CDR3 extends over 15 amino acids. Deletions cut 0 bases from V and 1 base from J, with 9 bases between. Germline V CDR1 and CDR2: SGHKS, YYEKEE (reference sequence). The CDR3 DNA reads as TGTGCCAGCAGCTTGGACCCCCAGGGCACAGATACGCAGTATTTT. It encodes CASSLDPQGTDTQYF.

This clonotype occurred many times. The chain has TRBV12-5 and TRBJ2-2; TRBD1 matches 9 bases. Per the germline V gene, CDR1 is LGHNT and CDR2 is FRNRAP. The CDR3 sequence is 14 residues long. With V trimmed by 3 bases and J by 8 bases, 4 bases remained unmatched. CDR3 nucleotides: TGTGCTAGTGGTTTAGGACAGGGGCATGGGGAGCTGTTTTTT. It encodes CASGLGQGHGELFF.

The chain is built from TRBV9 and TRBJ2-2; 9 bases line up with TRBD1. V gave up 0 bases and J gave up 2 bases; unmatched junction bases: 2. The CDR3 contains 16 residues. Germline V gene lookup returns CDR1 SGDLS and CDR2 YYNGEE. CDR3 coding DNA: TGTGCCAGCAGCGTAGGACAGGGGGTTAACACCGGGGAGCTGTTTTTT. It specifies CASSVGQGVNTGELFF.